A selection of T cell receptor beta chains follows, all from one sample in a study of T cell responses to AZD1222 COVID-19 vaccine. Sequencing used immunoSEQ multiplex PCR; TCRdb keeps in-frame clones, though not all of them. The sample lists fewer than 150,000 clones, approximately 86% occurring once. Sequencing was performed on peripheral blood, taken on day 0 of AZD1222 vaccination. These receptors were obtained from an adult in good health. The CDR3 runs from the conserved cysteine through the conserved F or W. Fields, in order: D gene, V gene, clone size, J gene, CDR3 DNA, CDR3 protein. The D gene is left open where the match is weak. Size tells how often a clone was seen (once, few, many) or the class of an expanded clone, and some rows leave it out.

D: .; V: TRBV5-1; size: .; J: TRBJ2-3; DNA: TGCGCCAGCAGCTTTACAGATACGCAGTATTTT; CDR3: CASSFTDTQYF
D: .; V: TRBV9; size: many; J: TRBJ1-2; DNA: TGTGCCAGCTTCGGGGGATCCGGCTATGGCTACACCTTC; CDR3: CASFGGSGYGYTF
D: TRBD1; V: TRBV4-3; size: .; J: TRBJ1-5; DNA: TGCGCCAGCAGCCGGGACAGGGTCAGCAATCAGCCCCAGCATTTT; CDR3: CASSRDRVSNQPQHF
D: TRBD1; V: TRBV12-3/TRBV12-4; size: .; J: TRBJ2-1; DNA: TGTGCCAGCAGTTTAACACAGGGGAGTGAGCAGTTCTTC; CDR3: CASSLTQGSEQFF
D: TRBD2; V: TRBV4-3; size: .; J: TRBJ2-4; DNA: TGCGCCAGCAGCCAAGTCGATAGCGGGAGAGCCAAAAACATTCAGTACTTC; CDR3: CASSQVDSGRAKNIQYF
D: .; V: TRBV10-2; size: .; J: TRBJ1-1; DNA: TGCGCCAGCAGTGCGACCGCGGGTAGCACTGAAGCTTTCTTT; CDR3: CASSATAGSTEAFF
D: .; V: TRBV3-1/TRBV3-2; size: .; J: TRBJ1-1; DNA: TGTGCCAGCAAAGGGGACGGAAAACGTATTGCTGAAGCTTTCTTT; CDR3: CASKGDGKRIAEAFF
D: .; V: TRBV9; size: .; J: TRBJ1-1; DNA: TGTGCCAGCAGCGTGGGACACCAGAACACTGAAGCTTTCTTT; CDR3: CASSVGHQNTEAFF
D: .; V: TRBV29-1; size: .; J: TRBJ2-7; DNA: TGCAGCGTCTGCTTCTCCGGAGGCGAGCAGTACTTC; CDR3: CSVCFSGGEQYF
D: TRBD2; V: TRBV4-2; size: .; J: TRBJ2-3; DNA: TGTGCCAGCGGCCAAGAACTAGCGGGAGGGCCTTTAAATCCAGATACGCAGTATTTT; CDR3: CASGQELAGGPLNPDTQYF